These 23 T cell receptor beta chains share one sample of origin, sequenced in a study of blood T cell repertoires in COVID-19. The data were produced by immunoSEQ multiplex PCR, yet TCRdb's version contains in-frame clones alone and is incomplete. The sample consists of 150,000 to 200,000 clones, approximately 79% of them appearing once. Sequencing used peripheral blood. The source is a man aged 50-59 years who had recovered from COVID-19.

The chain couples TRBV27 to TRBJ2-3; 9 positions agree with TRBD2. The V segment lost 5 bases and the J segment 7 bases; nucleotides outside the gene matches: 13. This CDR3 is 16 amino acids long. In germline, CDR1 is MNHEY, CDR2 SMNVEV (reference sequence). CDR3 region: CASSTLSGRLLNTQYF. The CDR3 DNA reads as TGTGCCAGCAGTACCCTTAGCGGGAGACTGCTAAATACGCAGTATTTT.

The chain employs TRBV5-5 and TRBJ2-6, with D perhaps TRBD1 (6 bases). This CDR3 has 17 residues. V was clipped by 3 bases and J by 1 base, with 14 bases between them. Germline loops: CDR1 SGHKS, CDR2 YYEKEE (reference sequence). Here the CDR3 DNA reads TGTGCCAGCAGCTGGCCAGGGGTGGGTTCTGGGGCCAACGTCCTGACTTTC. Its translation: CASSWPGVGSGANVLTF.

The CDR3 region is CASSEFILLGGTTEAFF. The CDR3 DNA is TGTGCCAGCAGTGAATTTATACTTCTCGGGGGGACGACTGAAGCTTTCTTT. The rearrangement joins TRBV25-1 to TRBJ1-1, with D possibly matching TRBD1 (5 bases). V dropped 1 base and J dropped 5 bases, with 20 bases sitting between them. This CDR3 is built from 17 residues. Germline V gene lookup returns CDR1 MGHDK and CDR2 SYGVNS.

This clone was counted once. The chain has TRBV13 and TRBJ2-1; 7 nucleotides agree with TRBD2. V lost 0 bases to trimming and J lost 0 bases; unmatched junction nucleotides: 2. This CDR3 is 16 amino acids long. The V gene's germline CDR1 is PRHDT and CDR2 FYEKMQ (reference sequence). DNA for the CDR3: TGTGCCAGCAGCTTAGGCACTAGCGACTCCTACAATGAGCAGTTCTTC. Encoded protein: CASSLGTSDSYNEQFF.

The rearrangement links TRBV30 to TRBJ1-5, with D tentatively TRBD1 (6 bases). The CDR3 is made up of 15 amino acids. V lost 0 bases and J lost 9, with 18 bases in between. Germline V CDR1 and CDR2: GTSNPN, SVGIG (reference sequence). In DNA, the CDR3 is TGTGCCTGGAGTGTACTTGGGCTGGGGGCAGGGCCCCAGCATTTT. It translates to CAWSVLGLGAGPQHF.

This chain links TRBV2 with TRBJ1-6; the D gene is possibly TRBD1 (5 bases). The CDR3 loop spans 15 amino acids. V lost 6 bases and J 7 bases, leaving 16 bases between the germline ends. The germline gives CDR1 SNHLY, CDR2 FYNNEI. CDR3 region: CASSPGWAENSPLHF. Here the CDR3 DNA reads TGTGCCAGCAGCCCAGGGTGGGCGGAGAATTCACCCCTCCACTTT.

The chain has TRBV19 and TRBJ2-1; 8 bases agree with TRBD2. In germline, CDR1 is LNHDA, CDR2 SQIVND (reference sequence). The CDR3 runs to 16 residues. Trimming at V came to 6 bases and at J to 4 bases, leaving 11 bases not matched to a gene. CDR3 region: CASSRSSGIAYNEQFF. As DNA, the CDR3 is TGTGCCAGTAGCCGGAGTAGCGGGATCGCGTACAATGAGCAGTTCTTC.

This chain connects TRBV28 to TRBJ2-7, with D perhaps matching TRBD2 (5 bases). V was cut by 7 bases and J by 3 bases, with 10 bases left in between. The CDR3 consists of 12 residues. Germline loops: CDR1 MDHEN, CDR2 SYDVKM. CDR3 nucleotide sequence: TGTGCCAGCACGAGCGCGGGCTACGAGCAGTACTTC. Translated: CASTSAGYEQYF.

This rearrangement joins TRBV19 to TRBJ2-1; 9 nucleotides agree with TRBD1. V dropped 7 bases and J dropped 6; count of bases not matched to a gene: 7. CDR1 is LNHDA, CDR2 SQIVND, per germline (reference sequence). CDR3 length equals 14 residues. The CDR3 DNA is TGTGCCAGTATGGGACAGGGAACGGTCAATGAGCAGTTCTTC. Translated: CASMGQGTVNEQFF.

V usage is TRBV28 and J usage is TRBJ1-6; 8 nucleotides match TRBD1. Looked up from germline, CDR1 is MDHEN and CDR2 is SYDVKM. The trim removed 6 bases at V and 8 bases at J, leaving 6 bases unmatched. The CDR3 is 14 amino acids. The CDR3 loop reads CASSPGQEYSPLHF. In DNA, the CDR3 is TGTGCCAGCAGCCCGGGACAGGAGTATTCACCCCTCCACTTT.

This chain connects TRBV7-9 to TRBJ2-1, with 10 nucleotides matching TRBD2. This CDR3 is built from 16 residues. Looked up from germline, CDR1 is SEHNR and CDR2 is FQNEAQ (reference sequence). The junction had 12 bases not matched to a gene; V was cut back by 3 bases and J by 10 bases. This CDR3 reads CASSFGESGRAREQFF. CDR3 coding DNA: TGTGCCAGCAGCTTCGGAGAGAGCGGGAGGGCTAGGGAGCAGTTCTTC.

The rearrangement uses TRBV4-1 and TRBJ1-1, with D possibly matching TRBD1 (6 bases). Trimming removed 1 base from V and 5 bases from J, with 17 bases in between. Germline assignment: CDR1 MGHRA and CDR2 YSYEKL. The CDR3 length is 16 residues. This chain's CDR3 is CASSQGSGRGKTEAFF. The CDR3 bases are TGCGCCAGCAGCCAAGGGTCTGGCAGGGGAAAGACTGAAGCTTTCTTT.

This clone was recorded only once. The rearrangement links TRBV20-1 to TRBJ2-2; D is uncertain. Deletions cut 3 bases from V and 1 base from J, with 6 bases between. This CDR3 contains 13 residues. Per germline, CDR1 DFQATT and CDR2 SNEGSKA (reference sequence). Here the CDR3 reads CSASPVNTGELFF. In DNA form, the CDR3 reads TGCAGTGCTAGTCCCGTGAACACCGGGGAGCTGTTTTTT.

The chain uses TRBV7-2 and TRBJ2-5; D is possibly TRBD2 (5 bases). This CDR3 is 13 amino acids long. Germline values: CDR1 SGHTA, CDR2 FQGNSA. Trimming cost V 4 bases and J 6 bases, with 12 bases left between them. CDR3 amino acids: CASSSGSGKTQYF. DNA for the CDR3: TGTGCCAGCAGCTCGGGATCGGGGAAGACCCAGTACTTC.

This clone turned up a few times. The CDR3 DNA sequence: TGTGCCAGCAGTCCTTACGCGGGAAGGGGGGAGCTGTTTTTT. It specifies CASSPYAGRGELFF. The chain is built from TRBV27 and TRBJ2-2; tentatively, D is TRBD2 (6 bases). This CDR3 is 14 amino acids long. Trimming removed 5 bases at V and 8 bases at J, with 15 bases between. Germline V lookup: CDR1 MNHEY, CDR2 SMNVEV (reference sequence).

The V gene is TRBV24-1, the J gene TRBJ1-2, with 8 nucleotides matching TRBD1. V lost 4 bases and J lost 4; bases outside the gene matches: 7. The germline V gene encodes CDR1 KGHDR and CDR2 SFDVKD. The CDR3 spans 15 residues. This CDR3 reads CATSEFGQGGYGYTF. The CDR3 nucleotides read TGTGCCACCAGTGAATTCGGACAGGGCGGCTATGGCTACACCTTC.

The chain has TRBV19 and TRBJ2-5; TRBD1 matches at 12 bases. This CDR3 comprises 16 residues. Germline CDR1 LNHDA, CDR2 SQIVND (reference sequence). V trimming: 5 bases; J trimming: 4 bases; junction bases outside the gene matches: 8. CDR3 sequence: CASSSRDRGRLETQYF. CDR3 DNA sequence: TGTGCCAGTAGTTCTAGGGACAGGGGGCGCCTAGAGACCCAGTACTTC.

The chain uses TRBV5-4 and TRBJ2-3, with 7 bases identical to TRBD1. J was trimmed by 0 bases and V by 4 bases; bases with no gene match: 5. Germline loops: CDR1 SGHNT, CDR2 YYREEE (reference sequence). The CDR3 length is 15 residues. In nucleotides, the CDR3 is TGTGCCAGCAGCCTAACAGGGGCTAGCACAGATACGCAGTATTTT. It codes for CASSLTGASTDTQYF.

The chain couples TRBV5-4 to TRBJ2-7; perhaps TRBD2 as D (6 bases). CDR1 and CDR2 from the germline V gene are SGHNT and YYREEE (reference sequence). The CDR3 is 15 amino acids. V lost 0 bases and J 3 bases, leaving 13 bases between the germline ends. The CDR3 is CASSLGGGVSYEQYF. The CDR3 DNA reads TGTGCCAGCAGCTTGGGCGGCGGGGTGAGCTACGAGCAGTACTTC.

The genes are TRBV5-4 and TRBJ1-4; D call uncertain. The CDR3 contains 15 residues. V lost 0 bases and J 7 bases, leaving 13 bases between the germline ends. Per the germline V gene, CDR1 is SGHNT and CDR2 is YYREEE (reference sequence). CDR3 sequence: CASSLGGRSSEKLFF. In DNA, the CDR3 is TGTGCCAGCAGCTTGGGTGGCCGTTCTAGTGAAAAACTGTTTTTT.

This clone came up many times. This rearrangement joins TRBV14 to TRBJ1-6; possibly TRBD1 for D (5 bases). V shed 5 bases and J shed 9 bases, with 17 bases lying between them. Germline CDR1 and CDR2: SGHDN and FVKESK. CDR3 length: 15 residues. As DNA, the CDR3 is TGTGCCAGCAGCTCCCGGTGGGGGGATATTTCACCCCTCCACTTT. This codes for CASSSRWGDISPLHF. The variable domain in full, with the rest retrieved from reference TRBV14 and TRBJ1-6, is EAGVTQFPSHSVIEKGQTVTLRCDPISGHDNLYWYRRVMGKEIKFLLHFVKESKQDESGMPNNRFLAERTGGTYSTLKVQPAELEDSGVYFCASSSRWGDISPLHFGNGTRLTVT.

The table lists this clone with a count of one. The chain links TRBV20-1 to TRBJ2-7; maybe TRBD1 (5 bases). This CDR3 has 12 amino acids. The germline V gene has CDR1 DFQATT and CDR2 SNEGSKA (reference sequence). Trimming stripped 6 bases from V and 3 bases from J, with 12 bases between. The CDR3 here is CSASGQNYEQYF. The CDR3 nucleotides are TGCAGTGCGAGTGGACAAAACTACGAGCAGTACTTC.

The CDR3: CASRLTSESSYEQYF. The CDR3, as DNA: TGTGCCAGTAGACTGACTAGCGAAAGCTCCTACGAGCAGTACTTC. This chain uses TRBV19 with TRBJ2-7; TRBD2 agrees at 8 bases. The CDR3 spans 15 residues. V lost 6 bases to trimming and J lost 0 bases; unmatched junction nucleotides: 7. The germline gives CDR1 LNHDA, CDR2 SQIVND (reference sequence).